This TCR beta chain derives from a study of shared clonotypes between healthy human individuals (dated by TCRdb to the early 2020s). Describing the broader study: The cohort included a few men and a couple of women between 18 and 49 years of age. Per donor, leukapheresis produced somewhere between about 0.85 and 10 billion PBMCs. To increase sequencing depth and limit assay-specific biases, different laboratories used diverse techniques to prepare libraries and sequence TCR repertoires. For each donor, CD4 naive and CD4 memory were each run on three plates, CD8 naive on two plates, and CD8 memory on one plate. To estimate repertoire size and how much clonotype sharing occurs between individuals, the study deeply sequenced the blood TCR repertoires of five healthy adults.

CDR1 SGHRS and CDR2 YFSETQ are derived from the germline V gene. Trimming accounts for 6 bases at V and 1 base at J, while the number of junction bases matched to no gene is 2. Including cysteine and phenylalanine, the CDR3 has 15 amino acids. The kept DNA is CDR3 alone, 45 bases in frame from the first base. Donors were healthy HIV-negative adults with no recently reported acute infections or vaccinations. Every donor was a Caucasian adult living in Nashville, Tennessee, USA. CD4+ T cells were enriched through magnetic negative selection, after which naive cells were positively selected on CD45RA and the remaining negative fraction served as the memory subset. Blood was obtained by leukapheresis, after which PBMCs were separated by Ficoll-Histopaque density gradient centrifugation and cryopreserved in liquid nitrogen vapor phase. Analytical flow cytometry was used to check the purity and quantity of each magnetically sorted T cell population. Genomic DNA was isolated from each sorted fraction and quantified by UV absorbance on a Nanodrop 2000c.

Worth noting for this clone: Its antigen is still unknown. Base qualities are missing; no much larger clone stands one base away.

Overall results and qualifications from the work: Because the study included a small number of donors, the genetic and exposure-history diversity represented was limited. Naive subsets generally had larger estimated clonotype richness than memory subsets did. Pairwise subsampling indicated that sequencing depth was expected to affect the degree of clonotype sharing among donors. Clonotypes shared by all four sorted-subset donors showed higher generation probabilities than non-shared clonotypes. When a handful of donors were compared, the shared fraction of clonotypes was approximately 5% for naive CD4, roughly 3.4% for naive CD8, 2.3% for memory CD4, and roughly 0.4% for memory CD8. Sampling was limited to blood, and TCR repertoires in tissue likely differ from TCR repertoires in blood. Rarefaction of sorted-subset datasets indicated incomplete sequencing despite the large sequencing depth.

TCR CDR3 regions were amplified from genomic DNA by multiplex PCR using the deep immunoSEQ assay. For each cell subset, the extracted genomic DNA was distributed evenly across all wells of several immunoSEQ 96-well plates, and each plate served as one replicate. Each replicate PCR for sorted subsets received about 220 ng genomic DNA, equal to about 30,000 T cell genomes. Purified libraries were quantified with a Qubit 3.0 fluorometer, sized on a Bioanalyzer 2100, and re-quantified with the KAPA Library Quantification kit. A separate single-read 150-cycle Illumina NextSeq 550 flow cell was used to sequence each immunoSEQ 96-well plate. From the authors' description of their analysis: Because the immunoSEQ output included only junctional sequences and no quality scores, the filtering could not be the same as the filtering used for full-length reads. To assign V/J genes and CDR3, sequences were annotated using PyIR, a Python wrapper for IgBLAST v1.9, with IMGT germline references. Reads with weak V/J assignments (E-value above 1e-6), missing CDR3, stop codons, out-of-frame junctions, or ambiguous translated residues were removed. A V3J clonotype was defined by an identical inferred V gene, J gene, and CDR3 amino acid sequence. The percentage overlap between two repertoires was calculated by dividing the number of shared unique clonotypes by the size of the smaller repertoire. Repertoire richness was assessed with RTK rarefaction, the Chao1 estimator, and Recon v2.1 estimates of unobserved clonotypes. For all TCRbeta clonotypes obtained by the gDNA method from a few donors, generation probabilities were computed with OLGA. The table comes from immuneACCESS by way of TCRdb, which keeps in-frame sequences with V and J called. Part of the clones is missing from these tables; in studies checked, under half for an unresolved V gene and the rest for unknown reasons. The V and J calls and the clone size are those of that table, but D and trimming were determined from the DNA. The sample table shows some 300,000 clones, and more than 60% are seen once. 10% of the sample is held by the ten biggest clonotypes.

The sequencing input was memory CD4+ T cells sorted from blood. The meaning of the sample's cell subset or site label: CD45RA-negative fraction. The chain is encoded by TRBV5-1 joined to TRBJ2-3; 13 central bases correspond to TRBD2. This receptor was obtained from a man aged 25-45 years in good health. The sequenced DNA is TGCGCCAGCAATGGACTAGCGGGGGGCACAGATACGCAGTATTTT. It specifies CASNGLAGGTDTQYF.